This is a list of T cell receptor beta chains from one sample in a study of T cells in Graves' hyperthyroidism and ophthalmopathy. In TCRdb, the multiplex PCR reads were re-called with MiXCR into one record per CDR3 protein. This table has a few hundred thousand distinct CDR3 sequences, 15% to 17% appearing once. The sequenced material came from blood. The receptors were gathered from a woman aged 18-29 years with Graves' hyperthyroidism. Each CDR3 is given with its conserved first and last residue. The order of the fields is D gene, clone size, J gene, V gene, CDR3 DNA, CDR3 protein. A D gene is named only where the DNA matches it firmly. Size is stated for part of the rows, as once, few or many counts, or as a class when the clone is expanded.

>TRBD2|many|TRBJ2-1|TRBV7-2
TGTGCCAGCAGAAGACGGGGGGTTAGCTCCTACAATGAGCAGTTCTTC
CASRRRGVSSYNEQFF
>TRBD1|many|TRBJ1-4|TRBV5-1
TGCGCCAGCAGCCTCGGGACAGGGGGCGAAAAACTGTTTTTT
CASSLGTGGEKLFF
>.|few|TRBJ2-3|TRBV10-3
TGTGCCATCAGTGATTCACTCGGGACCGAGGCATCGGATACGCAGTATTTT
CAISDSLGTEASDTQYF
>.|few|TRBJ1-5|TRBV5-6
TGTGCCAGCAGCTTGTGGGCAACGCATAAACAGCCCCAGCATTTT
CASSLWATHKQPQHF
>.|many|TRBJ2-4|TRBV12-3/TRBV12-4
TGTGCCAGCAGCTACCTGGGGAAAGGGGGAAACATTCAGTACTTC
CASSYLGKGGNIQYF
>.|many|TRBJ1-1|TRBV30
TGTGCCTGTCATTCCAAGGGAATGAACACTGAAGCTTTCTTT
CACHSKGMNTEAFF
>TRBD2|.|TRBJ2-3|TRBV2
TGTGCCAGCAGTCTTGATTCCGGGACTAGCGGGAGCACAGATACGCAGTATTTT
CASSLDSGTSGSTDTQYF
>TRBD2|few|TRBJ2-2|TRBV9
TGTGCCAGCAGCCACCACCCCACTAGCGGGGTGAACACCGGGGAGCTGTTTTTT
CASSHHPTSGVNTGELFF
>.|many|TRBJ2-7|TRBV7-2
TGTGCCAGCAGCCCCGCACGATACGAGCAGTACTTC
CASSPARYEQYF
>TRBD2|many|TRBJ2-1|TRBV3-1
TGTGCCAGCAGCCAAGATCGGAGCGGGAGTTCCTACAATGAGCAGTTCTTC
CASSQDRSGSSYNEQFF
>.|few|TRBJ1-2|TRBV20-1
TGCAGTGCTGAGCAGAGCTATGGCTACACCTTC
CSAEQSYGYTF
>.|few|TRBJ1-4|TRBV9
TGTGCCAGCAGCCTGACGGCGGGGGTGAAAGAAAAACTGTTTTTT
CASSLTAGVKEKLFF
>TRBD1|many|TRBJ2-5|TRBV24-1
TGTGCCACCAGTGAAACGGACAGGGATCAAGAGACCCAGTACTTC
CATSETDRDQETQYF
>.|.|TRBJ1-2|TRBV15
TGTGCCACCAGCAGGGGGCAGGGGATACCCAACTATGGCTACACCTTC
CATSRGQGIPNYGYTF
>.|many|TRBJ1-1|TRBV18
TGTGCCAGCTCACCTGATAGAACCATGAACACTGAAGCTTTCTTT
CASSPDRTMNTEAFF
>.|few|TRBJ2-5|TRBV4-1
TGCGCCAGCAGCCATCTGGGGTGGGACTACCAAGAGACCCAGTACTTC
CASSHLGWDYQETQYF
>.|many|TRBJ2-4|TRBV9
TGTGCCAGCAGCGTAGGTGGGGGTTTAGCCAAAAACATTCAGTACTTC
CASSVGGGLAKNIQYF
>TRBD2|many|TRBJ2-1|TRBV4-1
TGCGCCAGCAGCCGGGGACTAGCGGGAGGCGAGGGAAACAATGAGCAGTTCTTC
CASSRGLAGGEGNNEQFF
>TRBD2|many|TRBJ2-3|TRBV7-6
TGTGCCAGCAGTCGAGCGGGGGGGCCCGGATTGGCAGATACGCAGTATTTT
CASSRAGGPGLADTQYF
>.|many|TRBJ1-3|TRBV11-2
TGTGCCAGCAGCTCAGACAGACGCTCTGGAAACACCATATATTTT
CASSSDRRSGNTIYF
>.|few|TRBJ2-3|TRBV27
TGTGCCAGCAGTTTAGAGTGTAAGACAGATACGCAGTATTTT
CASSLECKTDTQYF
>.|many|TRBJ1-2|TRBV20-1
TGCAGTACCTCCCTTGGAGGTGGCTACACCTTC
CSTSLGGGYTF
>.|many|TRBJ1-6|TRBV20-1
TGCAGTGCCAAGGGGGGTAATTCACCCCTCCACTTT
CSAKGGNSPLHF
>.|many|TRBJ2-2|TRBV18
TGTGCCAGCTCACCAGAAGGCAACACCGGGGAGCTGTTTTTT
CASSPEGNTGELFF
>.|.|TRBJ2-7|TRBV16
TGTGCCAGCAGCCAATCGAGAGGGGACGTAGAGCAGTACTTC
CASSQSRGDVEQYF
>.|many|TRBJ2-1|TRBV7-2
TGTGCCAGCAGCCCCTATTATAACAATGAGCAGTTCTTC
CASSPYYNNEQFF
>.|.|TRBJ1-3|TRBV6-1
TGTGCCAGCAGGCCGGGGCCCCGATACACCATATATTTT
CASRPGPRYTIYF
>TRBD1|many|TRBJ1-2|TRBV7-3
TGTGCCAGCAGCTTGACCAGGGGGGAGGGCTACACCTTC
CASSLTRGEGYTF
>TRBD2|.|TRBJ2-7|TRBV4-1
TGCGCCAGCAGCCCCTCGACTAGCGGGGCGGCCTACGAGCAGTACTTC
CASSPSTSGAAYEQYF
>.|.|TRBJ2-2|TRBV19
TGTGCCAGTATGGACTCATCAACCGGGGAGCTGTTTTTT
CASMDSSTGELFF
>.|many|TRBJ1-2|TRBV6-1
TGTGCCAGCAGTAAACTCCGGGACACCAACTATGGCTACACCTTC
CASSKLRDTNYGYTF
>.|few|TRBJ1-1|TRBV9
TGTGCCAGCAGCCCAAACATGAACACTGAAGCTTTCTTT
CASSPNMNTEAFF
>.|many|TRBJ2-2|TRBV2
TGTGCCAGCATGAATGTACCTAACACCGGGGAGCTGTTTTTT
CASMNVPNTGELFF
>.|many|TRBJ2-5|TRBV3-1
TGTGCCAGCAGCCCGCTACGGGGCGAGACCCAGTACTTC
CASSPLRGETQYF
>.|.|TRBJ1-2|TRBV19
TGTGCCAGTAACATGTACGGCTATGGCTACACCTTC
CASNMYGYGYTF
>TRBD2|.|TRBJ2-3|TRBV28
TGTGCCATCACCCTCTTCGCGGGAGCCACAGATACGCAGTATTTT
CAITLFAGATDTQYF
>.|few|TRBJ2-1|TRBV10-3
TGTGCCATCAGGGAGGGGCCGACAGACAATGAGCAGTTCTTC
CAIREGPTDNEQFF
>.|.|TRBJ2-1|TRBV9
TGTGCCAGCAGCGTAGCCCCAGAAGGCCTGAACTACAATGAGCAGTTCTTC
CASSVAPEGLNYNEQFF
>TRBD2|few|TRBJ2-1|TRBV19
TGTGCCAGTAAGGGCGGGGGGGCGTACAATGAGCAGTTCTTC
CASKGGGAYNEQFF
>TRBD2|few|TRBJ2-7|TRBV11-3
TGTGCCAGCAGCCCGGGACTAGCGGGGAGCGAGCAGTACTTC
CASSPGLAGSEQYF
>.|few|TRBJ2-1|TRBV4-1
TGCGCCAGCAGCCCACGGTGGGGGGGGCAGAATGAGCAGTTCTTC
CASSPRWGGQNEQFF
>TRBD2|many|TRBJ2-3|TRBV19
TGTGCCAGTAGTTTTAGCGGGGGCACAGATACGCAGTATTTT
CASSFSGGTDTQYF
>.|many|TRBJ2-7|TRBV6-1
TGTGCCAGTAAACCCAGCCGGGCCAGACGTGAGCAGTACTTC
CASKPSRARREQYF
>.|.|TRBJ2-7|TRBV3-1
TGTGCCAGCAGCCAGGGTCTCTCCTACGAGCAGTACTTC
CASSQGLSYEQYF
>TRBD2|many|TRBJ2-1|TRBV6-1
TGTGCCAGCAACCAGCGGGGGGGCTACAATGAGCAGTTCTTC
CASNQRGGYNEQFF
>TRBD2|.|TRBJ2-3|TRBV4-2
TGTACCAGCAGCCAAGTAGGGACTAGCGGGAGGACTGAAGATACGCAGTATTTT
CTSSQVGTSGRTEDTQYF
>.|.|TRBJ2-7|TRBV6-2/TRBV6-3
TGTGCCAGCAGTCAAGGCAGGGTTGGGACCTACGGGCAGTACTTC
CASSQGRVGTYGQYF
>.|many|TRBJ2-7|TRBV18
TGTGCCAGCTCACCTCCGTCGGGTTACGAGCAGTACTTC
CASSPPSGYEQYF
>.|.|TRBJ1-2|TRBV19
TGTGCCAGTAGTATCGGGGGGCCTGGCTACACCTTC
CASSIGGPGYTF
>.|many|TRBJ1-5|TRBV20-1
TGCAGTGCTCCAGAGGGGGAGCATCAGCCCCAGCATTTT
CSAPEGEHQPQHF
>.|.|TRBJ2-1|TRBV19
TGTGCCAGTAATCAACAGGCCCCGTCCTACAATGAGCAGTTCTTC
CASNQQAPSYNEQFF
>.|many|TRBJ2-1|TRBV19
TGTGCCAGTAGTATCGGCCCCAGCTCCTACAATGAGCAGTTCTTC
CASSIGPSSYNEQFF
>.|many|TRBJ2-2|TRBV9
TGTGCCAGCAGCGGACCCGATGGATGGGCGCGGAACACCGGGGAGCTGTTTTTT
CASSGPDGWARNTGELFF
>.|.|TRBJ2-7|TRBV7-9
TGTGCCAGCAGTCCTGACAGCCACGAGCAGTACTTC
CASSPDSHEQYF